This T cell receptor (beta chain) was identified during a study of technical replicates of blood from a few donors. V was trimmed by 6 bases and J by 4 bases, leaving 17 bases between them. CDR1 is MDHEN and CDR2 is SYDVKM in the germline V gene. The CDR3 totals 15 residues. TCRdb keeps only in-frame clones here, not all; method: immunoSEQ multiplex PCR. In the table there are some 80,000 clones, approximately 97% of which are singletons. The sequenced sample was T cells isolated from PBMCs. The rearrangement joins TRBV28 to TRBJ2-3, with D perhaps TRBD1 (5 bases). The source of this sequence is a human donor in good health. The CDR3 here is CASRTPGFRADTQYF. CDR3 nucleotides: TGTGCCAGCAGAACCCCAGGGTTTCGAGCAGATACGCAGTATTTT.